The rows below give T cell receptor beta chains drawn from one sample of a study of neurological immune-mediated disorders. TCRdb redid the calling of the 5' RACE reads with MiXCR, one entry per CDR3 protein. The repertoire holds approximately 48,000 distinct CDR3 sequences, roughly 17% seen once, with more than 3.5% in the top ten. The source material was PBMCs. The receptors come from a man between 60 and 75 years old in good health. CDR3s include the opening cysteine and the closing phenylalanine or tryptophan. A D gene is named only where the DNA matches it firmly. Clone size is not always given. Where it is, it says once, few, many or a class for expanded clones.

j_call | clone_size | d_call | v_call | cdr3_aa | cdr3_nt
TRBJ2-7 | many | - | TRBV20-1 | CSVPRDSLYEQYF | TGCAGTGTCCCCCGGGACTCCCTTTACGAGCAGTACTTC
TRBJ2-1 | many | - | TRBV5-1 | CASSSTGTSSYNEQFF | TGCGCCAGCAGCTCGACCGGGACCAGCTCCTACAATGAGCAGTTCTTC
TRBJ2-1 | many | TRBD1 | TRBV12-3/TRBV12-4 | CASSLSGGTGGRNEQFF | TGTGCCAGCAGTCTCTCGGGAGGGACAGGGGGCCGGAATGAGCAGTTCTTC
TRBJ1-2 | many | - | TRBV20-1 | CSARVQGGGGYTF | TGCAGTGCTAGAGTACAGGGCGGGGGGGGCTACACCTTC
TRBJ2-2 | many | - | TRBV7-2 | CASSSTGEGTGELFF | TGTGCCAGCAGCTCGACAGGGGAGGGCACCGGGGAGCTGTTTTTT
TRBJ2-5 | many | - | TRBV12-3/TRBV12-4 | CASSSGERETQYF | TGTGCCAGCAGTTCGGGGGAGCGGGAGACCCAGTACTTC
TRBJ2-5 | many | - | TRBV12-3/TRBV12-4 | CASSWSGSQETQYF | TGTGCCAGCAGCTGGAGCGGCTCCCAAGAGACCCAGTACTTC
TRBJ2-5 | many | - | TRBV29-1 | CSVDSGAQETQYF | TGCAGCGTTGACTCAGGGGCCCAAGAGACCCAGTACTTC
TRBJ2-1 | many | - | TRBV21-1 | CASALKGRDRGINEQFF | TGTGCCAGCGCCTTAAAAGGCCGGGACAGGGGCATCAATGAGCAGTTCTTC
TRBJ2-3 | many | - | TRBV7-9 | CASSPNTDTQYF | TGTGCCAGCAGCCCGAACACAGATACGCAGTATTTT
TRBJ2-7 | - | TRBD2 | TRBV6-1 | CASRRGLAGPYEQYF | TGTGCCAGCAGGCGGGGACTAGCGGGACCCTACGAGCAGTACTTC
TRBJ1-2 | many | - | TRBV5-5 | CASSLLGVDYGYTF | TGTGCCAGCAGCTTGTTGGGGGTCGACTATGGCTACACCTTC
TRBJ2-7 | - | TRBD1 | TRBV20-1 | CSSREGASRTSEQYF | TGCAGCTCTAGAGAGGGGGCCTCGAGAACATCCGAGCAGTACTTC
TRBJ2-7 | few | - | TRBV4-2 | CASSQEASGVFYEQYF | TGTGCCAGCAGCCAAGAGGCGAGCGGAGTCTTCTACGAGCAGTACTTC
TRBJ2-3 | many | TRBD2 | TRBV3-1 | CASSLREIGADTQYF | TGTGCCAGCAGCCTGCGGGAGATTGGAGCAGATACGCAGTATTTT
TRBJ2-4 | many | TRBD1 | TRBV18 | CASSPPGTEGGIQYF | TGTGCCAGCTCACCACCTGGGACAGAAGGGGGCATTCAGTACTTC
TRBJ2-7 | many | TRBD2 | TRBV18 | CASSSGREPYEQYF | TGTGCCAGCTCCAGTGGGAGGGAACCCTACGAGCAGTACTTC
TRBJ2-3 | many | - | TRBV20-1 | CSARGEATDTQYF | TGCAGTGCTAGAGGGGAGGCTACAGATACGCAGTATTTT
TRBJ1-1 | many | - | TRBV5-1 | CASSFPRGRNTEAFF | TGCGCCAGCAGCTTCCCACGGGGGAGGAACACTGAAGCTTTCTTT
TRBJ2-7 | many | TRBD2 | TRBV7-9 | CASSPQGGVHEQYF | TGTGCCAGCAGCCCCCAGGGAGGGGTCCACGAGCAGTACTTC
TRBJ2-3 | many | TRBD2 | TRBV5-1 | CASSLETSADTQYF | TGCGCCAGCAGCTTGGAGACTAGCGCAGATACGCAGTATTTT
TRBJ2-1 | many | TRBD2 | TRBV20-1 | CSAYSAGGNEQFF | TGCAGTGCCTATTCCGCGGGAGGGAATGAGCAGTTCTTC
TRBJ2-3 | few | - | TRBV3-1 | CASSQDASTDTQYF | TGTGCCAGCAGCCAAGACGCTAGCACAGATACGCAGTATTTT
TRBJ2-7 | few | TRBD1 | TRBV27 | CASSMDRGLAGGPYEQYF | TGTGCCAGCAGTATGGACAGGGGGTTGGCGGGAGGTCCCTACGAGCAGTACTTC
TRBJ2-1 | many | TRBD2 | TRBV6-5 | CASSYGARGGDEQFF | TGTGCCAGCAGTTACGGGGCAAGGGGAGGGGATGAGCAGTTCTTC
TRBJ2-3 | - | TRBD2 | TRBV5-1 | CASSISWTSGSRGTDTQYF | TGCGCCAGCAGCATCTCCTGGACTAGCGGGAGTAGGGGCACAGATACGCAGTATTTT
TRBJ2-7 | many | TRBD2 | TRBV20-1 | CSAKFTGGSGVEQYF | TGCAGTGCCAAATTCACAGGCGGGAGTGGAGTCGAGCAGTACTTC
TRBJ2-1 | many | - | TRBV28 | CASSSPGVRNEQFF | TGTGCCAGCAGTTCCCCGGGGGTTCGGAATGAGCAGTTCTTC
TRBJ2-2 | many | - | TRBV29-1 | CSVGQATNTGELFF | TGCAGCGTAGGCCAGGCAACGAACACCGGGGAGCTGTTTTTT
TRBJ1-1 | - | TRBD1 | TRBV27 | CASSPRTGALGRTEAFF | TGTGCCAGCAGTCCCCGGACAGGGGCACTTGGAAGAACTGAAGCTTTCTTT
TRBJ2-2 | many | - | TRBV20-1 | CSPFRSANTGELFF | TGCAGCCCGTTCCGGAGTGCAAACACCGGGGAGCTGTTTTTT
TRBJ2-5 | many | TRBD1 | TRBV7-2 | CASSLGGTGSRTQYF | TGTGCCAGCAGCTTAGGAGGGACAGGCTCGCGGACCCAGTACTTC
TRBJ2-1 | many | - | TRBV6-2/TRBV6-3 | CATGAAAVYNEQFF | TGTGCCACGGGGGCAGCGGCCGTTTACAATGAGCAGTTCTTC
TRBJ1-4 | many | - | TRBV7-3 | CASSSYVDANEKLFF | TGTGCCAGCAGCTCCTACGTCGATGCAAATGAAAAACTGTTTTTT
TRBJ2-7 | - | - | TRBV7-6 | CASSHGAGFTYEQYF | TGTGCCAGCAGCCACGGGGCAGGGTTTACCTACGAGCAGTACTTC
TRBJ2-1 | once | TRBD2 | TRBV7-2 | CASSPLGAGANEQFF | TGTGCCAGCAGCCCCTTGGGAGCGGGAGCTAATGAGCAGTTCTTC
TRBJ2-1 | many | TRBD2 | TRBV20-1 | CSALATSGPTYNEQFF | TGCAGTGCCCTAGCGACTAGCGGCCCGACCTACAATGAGCAGTTCTTC
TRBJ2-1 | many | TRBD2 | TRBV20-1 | CSARVKSGTSGRSSYNEQFF | TGCAGTGCTAGGGTAAAATCCGGGACTAGCGGGAGGAGCTCCTACAATGAGCAGTTCTTC
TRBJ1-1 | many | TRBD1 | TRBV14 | CASSQTGGTEAFF | TGTGCCAGCAGCCAAACAGGGGGTACTGAAGCTTTCTTT
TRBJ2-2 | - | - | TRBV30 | CAWGGPWTGELFF | TGTGCCTGGGGGGGGCCTTGGACCGGGGAGCTGTTTTTT
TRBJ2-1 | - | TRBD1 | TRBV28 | CASVTGASYNEQFF | TGTGCCAGCGTGACAGGGGCGTCCTACAATGAGCAGTTCTTC
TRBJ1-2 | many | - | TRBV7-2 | CASSLKGYGYTF | TGTGCCAGCAGCTTAAAGGGTTATGGCTACACCTTC
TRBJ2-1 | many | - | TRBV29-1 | CSVVSGAGNEQFF | TGCAGCGTTGTCTCGGGGGCCGGGAATGAGCAGTTCTTC
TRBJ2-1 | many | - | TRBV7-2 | CASSLAVGQNEQFF | TGTGCCAGCAGCTTAGCGGTAGGTCAGAATGAGCAGTTCTTC
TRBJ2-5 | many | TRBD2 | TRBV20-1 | CSAVGLAGKETQYF | TGCAGTGCCGTGGGACTAGCGGGAAAAGAGACCCAGTACTTC
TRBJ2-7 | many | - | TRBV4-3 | CASSQSSYGPYEQYF | TGCGCCAGCAGCCAATCCTCCTATGGCCCCTACGAGCAGTACTTC
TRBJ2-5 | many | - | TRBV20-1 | CSARVGETQYF | TGCAGTGCTAGAGTGGGGGAGACCCAGTACTTC
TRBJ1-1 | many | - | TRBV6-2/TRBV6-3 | CASTLDGLNTEAFF | TGTGCCAGCACCCTGGACGGATTGAACACTGAAGCTTTCTTT
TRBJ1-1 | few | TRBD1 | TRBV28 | CASRTGWTEAFF | TGTGCCAGTCGGACAGGGTGGACTGAAGCTTTCTTT
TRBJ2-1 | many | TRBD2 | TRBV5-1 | CASSSTLKLAALRRNEQFF | TGCGCCAGCAGCTCGACCTTGAAACTAGCGGCCCTACGCCGCAATGAGCAGTTCTTC
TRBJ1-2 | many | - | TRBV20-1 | CSAINYIHRVTNYGYTF | TGCAGTGCTATTAACTATATCCACAGGGTTACAAACTATGGCTACACCTTC
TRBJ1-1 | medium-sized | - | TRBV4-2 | CASTPRNKPEAFF | TGTGCCAGCACCCCAAGGAACAAGCCTGAAGCTTTCTTT
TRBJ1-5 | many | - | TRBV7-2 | CASRDFDGSNQPQHF | TGTGCCAGCAGAGATTTCGACGGGAGCAATCAGCCCCAGCATTTT
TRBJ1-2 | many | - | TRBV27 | CASRLLSGDYGYTF | TGTGCCAGCAGGTTATTATCCGGGGACTATGGCTACACCTTC
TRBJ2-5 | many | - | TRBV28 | CASSRVYYRGGNFETQYF | TGTGCCAGCAGTCGCGTATATTACAGGGGGGGTAATTTTGAGACCCAGTACTTC
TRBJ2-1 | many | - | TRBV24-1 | CATSWGDGSYNEQFF | TGTGCCACCAGCTGGGGGGACGGCTCCTACAATGAGCAGTTCTTC
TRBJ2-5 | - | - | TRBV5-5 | CASSLLTSAADTQYF | TGTGCCAGCAGCTTGCTGACTTCCGCCGCGGATACCCAGTACTTC